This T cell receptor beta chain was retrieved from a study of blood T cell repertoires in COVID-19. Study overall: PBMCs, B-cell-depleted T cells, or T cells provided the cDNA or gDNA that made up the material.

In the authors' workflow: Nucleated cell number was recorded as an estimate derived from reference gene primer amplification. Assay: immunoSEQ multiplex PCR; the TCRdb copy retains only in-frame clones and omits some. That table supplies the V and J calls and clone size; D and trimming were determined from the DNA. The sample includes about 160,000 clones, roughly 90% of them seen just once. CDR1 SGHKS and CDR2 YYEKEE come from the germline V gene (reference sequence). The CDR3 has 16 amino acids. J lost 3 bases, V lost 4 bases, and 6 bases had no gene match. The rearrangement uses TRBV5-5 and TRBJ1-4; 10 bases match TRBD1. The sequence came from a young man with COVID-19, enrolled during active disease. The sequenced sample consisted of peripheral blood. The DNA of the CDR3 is TGTGCCAGCAGCGTACGGGACAGGGGATCTAATGAAAAACTGTTTTTT. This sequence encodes CASSVRDRGSNEKLFF.